The 23 T cell receptor beta chains below were found in one sample sequenced in a study of Graves' ophthalmopathy and Graves' hyperthyroidism. Amplified material comprised TCR beta CDR3 regions derived from RNA transcripts. An opening RT-PCR round employed HTBI primers and preceded a second-round multiplex PCR. TCRdb re-analysed the multiplex PCR reads in MiXCR, keeping a single row per CDR3 protein. The sample records roughly 160,000 distinct CDR3 sequences, roughly two fifths being singletons. The sequencing input was peripheral blood. These receptors originate from a man between 25 and 39 years old with Graves' ophthalmopathy.

The DNA of the CDR3 is TGTGCCAGCAGTTTAATCGGCAGGTGGTATGGCTACACCTTC. This gives the protein CASSLIGRWYGYTF. The chain couples TRBV12-3 or TRBV12-4 to TRBJ1-2; D gene uncertain. This CDR3 is built from 14 residues. V lost 2 bases and J 5 bases, leaving 12 bases between the germline ends.

This clonotype was recorded at least ten times. This rearrangement joins TRBV4-1 to TRBJ1-1; the D gene is possibly TRBD1 (6 bases). The CDR3 loop spans 16 amino acids. Germline CDR1 reads MGHRA; CDR2 reads YSYEKL. Deletions cut 3 bases from V and 8 bases from J, with 22 bases between. Written as DNA, the CDR3 is TGCGCCAGCAGCCATCCTAGGAACAGGGCAGGAGCGGAAGCTTTCTTT. Its protein product is CASSHPRNRAGAEAFF.

This clonotype was counted ten times or more. This chain uses TRBV5-6 with TRBJ1-2; 8 bases are shared with TRBD1. The CDR3 has 14 residues. J lost 5 bases, V lost 2 bases, and 5 bases had no gene match. The germline CDR1 and CDR2 sequences are SGHDT and YYEEEE. The CDR3 nucleotides read TGTGCCAGCAGCTTTCAGGGGGCAGGGTATGGCTACACCTTC. This codes for CASSFQGAGYGYTF. Using reference TRBV5-6 and TRBJ1-2 for the parts outside the CDR3, the full variable domain is DAGVTQSPTHLIKTRGQQVTLRCSPKSGHDTVSWYQQALGQGPQFIFQYYEEEERQRGNFPDRFSGHQFPNYSSELNVNALLLGDSALYLCASSFQGAGYGYTFGSGTRLTVV.

The DNA for the CDR3 is TGTGCCAGCAGTTCCCGACAGGATCCTGCTTTCTTT. It yields the protein CASSSRQDPAFF. The chain recombines TRBV6-5 with TRBJ1-1; D may be TRBD1 (6 bases). Germline CDR1 MNHEY, CDR2 SVGAGI. V was trimmed by 4 bases and J by 11 bases, leaving 14 bases between them. The CDR3 is 12 residues long.

This clonotype appeared many times. The chain recombines TRBV9 with TRBJ1-1; D perhaps matches TRBD1 (5 bases). With 0 bases removed from V and 4 bases from J, the gap between germline ends came to 13 bases. The CDR3 loop spans 15 amino acids. Germline loops: CDR1 SGDLS, CDR2 YYNGEE. The CDR3 region is CASSVGSGTGTEAFF. The CDR3 nucleotides read TGTGCCAGCAGCGTAGGTTCAGGGACGGGCACTGAAGCTTTCTTT.

The chain couples TRBV19 to TRBJ2-7; 9 nucleotides align to TRBD1. Germline lookup yields CDR1 LNHDA and CDR2 SQIVND (reference sequence). The V and J ends lost 5 bases and 3 bases, in that order; junction bases with no gene match: 8. The CDR3 is 15 amino acids. The CDR3 DNA reads as TGTGCCAGTAGTTCGGACAGGGGCGACTACTACGAGCAGTACTTC. Translation gives CASSSDRGDYYEQYF.

The chain recombines TRBV6-5 with TRBJ1-1; no firm D call. Germline V gene sequence: CDR1 MNHEY, CDR2 SVGAGI. The CDR3 totals 14 residues. V shed 2 bases and J shed 1 base, with 8 bases lying between them. CDR3 amino acids: CASSYTAGNTEAFF. The CDR3 bases are TGTGCCAGCAGTTACACGGCGGGGAACACTGAAGCTTTCTTT.

This clonotype was seen ten or more times. The CDR3 DNA follows: TGTGCCAGCAGTTTAGGGCAGGGGATTGTCTATGGCTACACCTTC. It yields the protein CASSLGQGIVYGYTF. This sequence joins TRBV28 and TRBJ1-2, with D possibly matching TRBD1 (6 bases). V lost 2 bases, J lost 4 bases, and 14 bases lay in between. Germline CDR1 MDHEN, CDR2 SYDVKM. There are 15 residues in the CDR3.

This clonotype has a single count. The chain carries TRBV7-9 and TRBJ2-5; the match to TRBD2 covers 10 bases. Germline V lookup: CDR1 SEHNR, CDR2 FQNEAQ (reference sequence). Trimming took 1 base from V and 4 from J; bases not matched to a gene: 6. The CDR3 covers 16 residues. CDR3 nucleotides: TGTGCCAGCAGCTTAGTCGCTAGCGGGAGTGGAGAGACCCAGTACTTC. Amino acids: CASSLVASGSGETQYF.

The sample holds many counts of this clonotype. The CDR3, as DNA: TGTGCCAGCAGTCCCTCGGGAGAGACCCAGTACTTC. Encoded protein: CASSPSGETQYF. The chain is built from TRBV27 and TRBJ2-5; D uncertain. V shed 5 bases and J shed 4 bases, with 8 bases lying between them. This CDR3 has 12 residues. Germline values: CDR1 MNHEY, CDR2 SMNVEV (reference sequence).

In this sample, this clonotype turned up a few times. The chain couples TRBV6-2 or TRBV6-3 to TRBJ2-7; no definite D call. Between the trimmed V and J ends, which lost 5 bases and 4 bases, there was a span of 9 bases. This CDR3 is 12 amino acids long. In germline, CDR1 is MNHEY, CDR2 SVGEGT. The CDR3 region is CASSQERYEQYF. The CDR3 region has the DNA TGTGCCAGCAGTCAAGAGAGGTACGAGCAGTACTTC.

Many counts were recorded for this clonotype. The chain is built from TRBV19 and TRBJ2-7; 7 nucleotides line up with TRBD1. The CDR3 is 14 amino acids. The germline gives CDR1 LNHDA, CDR2 SQIVND (reference sequence). The trim removed 10 bases at V and 3 bases at J, leaving 12 bases unmatched. In DNA form, the CDR3 reads TGTGCCAATCACCCGGGACAGAGTTTCTACGAGCAGTACTTC. This translates into CANHPGQSFYEQYF.

The V call is TRBV19, the J call TRBJ2-5, with D perhaps matching TRBD1 or TRBD2 (5 bases each). The V end lost 5 bases, the J end lost 1 base, and 14 bases lay between the germline ends. The CDR3 runs to 15 residues. Germline V gene lookup returns CDR1 LNHDA and CDR2 SQIVND (reference sequence). CDR3 loop: CASSQFRGLQETQYF. CDR3 coding DNA: TGTGCCAGTAGTCAATTCCGGGGCCTCCAAGAGACCCAGTACTTC.

This clonotype was seen many times. The chain has TRBV7-9 and TRBJ2-5, with TRBD2 identical over 14 bases. Trimming cost V 5 bases and J 2 bases; bases outside gene matches: 7. CDR1 and CDR2 (germline): SEHNR, FQNEAQ (reference sequence). This CDR3 has 17 residues. This CDR3 reads CASSPGTSGRIQETQYF. As DNA, the CDR3 is TGTGCCAGCAGCCCAGGGACTAGCGGGAGAATTCAAGAGACCCAGTACTTC. Complete variable domain (other parts from reference TRBV7-9 and TRBJ2-5): DTGVSQNPRHKITKRGQNVTFRCDPISEHNRLYWYRQTLGQGPEFLTYFQNEAQLEKSRLLSDRFSAERPKGSFSTLEIQRTEQGDSAMYLCASSPGTSGRIQETQYFGPGTRLLVL.

The chain joins TRBV6-5 to TRBJ1-1, with 8 bases that match TRBD1. V was pared by 4 bases and J by 3 bases, with 13 bases of the junction left unmatched. The germline V gene encodes CDR1 MNHEY and CDR2 SVGAGI. This CDR3 region has 17 residues. CDR3 sequence: CASSLSRGRYLDTEAFF. In nucleotides, the CDR3 is TGTGCCAGCAGTTTAAGCAGGGGGCGATATCTTGACACTGAAGCTTTCTTT.

This clonotype occurred many times. The gene calls are TRBV19 and TRBJ1-1; D gene ambiguous. Trimming removed 10 bases at V and 8 bases at J, with 17 bases between. Germline CDR1 LNHDA, CDR2 SQIVND (reference sequence). The CDR3 contains 12 residues. Written as DNA, the CDR3 is TGTGCCACCAGTAGTCCCTTACACGAAGCTTTCTTT. Amino acid sequence: CATSSPLHEAFF.

This clonotype is a singleton in its sample. This chain connects TRBV27 to TRBJ1-1; no clear D gene. This CDR3 is 15 amino acids long. V dropped 2 bases and J dropped 0 bases, with 10 bases sitting between them. Germline CDR1 MNHEY, CDR2 SMNVEV (reference sequence). In DNA, the CDR3 is TGTGCCAGCAGTTTAGGAAACCGATTGAACACTGAAGCTTTCTTT. Residues: CASSLGNRLNTEAFF.

In this sample, this clonotype turned up many times. This rearrangement joins TRBV7-2 to TRBJ2-5, with D maybe TRBD1 (6 bases). The V end was cut by 6 bases, the J end by 4 bases, with 18 bases between. The germline V gene encodes CDR1 SGHTA and CDR2 FQGNSA. This CDR3 comprises 15 residues. CDR3 residues: CASRFSGQGRETQYF. The CDR3 DNA sequence: TGTGCCAGCAGATTTTCGGGGCAGGGGCGAGAGACCCAGTACTTC.

This clonotype was counted many times. The V gene is TRBV6-2 or TRBV6-3, the J gene TRBJ2-7, with 7 nucleotides matching TRBD2. Germline CDR1 and CDR2: MNHEY and SVGEGT. Losses at the gene ends were 3 bases for V and 0 bases for J; bases not matched to a gene: 5. The CDR3 has 15 residues. The CDR3 region has the DNA TGTGCCAGCAGTTATCGGGGGGATACCTCCTACGAGCAGTACTTC. Its translation is CASSYRGDTSYEQYF.

This clonotype occurred many times. This chain connects TRBV29-1 to TRBJ2-7; D possibly corresponds to TRBD2 (6 bases). The CDR3 is made up of 11 amino acids. Germline loops: CDR1 SQVTM, CDR2 ANQGSEA. V shed 3 bases and J shed 7 bases, with 10 bases lying between them. Here the CDR3 reads CSVDLAGEQYF. The CDR3 bases are TGCAGCGTTGACTTGGCGGGGGAGCAGTACTTC.

This clonotype was observed at least ten times. This rearrangement joins TRBV27 to TRBJ2-7, with 8 bases lining up with TRBD2. The germline gives CDR1 MNHEY, CDR2 SMNVEV (reference sequence). The CDR3 is made up of 17 amino acids. The junction had 14 bases not matched to a gene; V was cut back by 4 bases and J by 3 bases. In DNA, the CDR3 is TGTGCCAGCAGTTCCCCCTTTAGCGGGATGGATTACTACGAGCAGTACTTC. Translation: CASSSPFSGMDYYEQYF.

This sequence joins TRBV7-8 and TRBJ2-7, with TRBD1 matching over 7 bases. This CDR3 comprises 15 residues. The trim removed 1 base at V and 4 bases at J, leaving 7 bases unmatched. The V gene's germline CDR1 is SGHVS and CDR2 FQNEAQ. The DNA of the CDR3 is TGTGCCAGCAGCTTAGATGCGAGACAGGGTTACGAGCAGTACTTC. Protein product: CASSLDARQGYEQYF.

The chain links TRBV28 to TRBJ1-1; D gene ambiguous. The germline V gene encodes CDR1 MDHEN and CDR2 SYDVKM. The V gene lost 1 base and the J gene lost 1 base, with 10 bases spanning the gap. The CDR3 totals 15 residues. The CDR3 loop is CASSLSGRRNTEAFF. The DNA of the CDR3 is TGTGCCAGCAGTTTATCGGGCAGGAGGAACACTGAAGCTTTCTTT.